The 18 T cell receptor beta chains below were found in one sample sequenced in a study of metastatic and nonmetastatic thyroid tumors (dated by TCRdb to the early 2020s). No patient had received any treatment before thyroid surgery. Receptor amplification or capture employed PCR. Sequencing took place on an Illumina HiSeq 4000. TCRdb's own reprocessing of the public reads used fastp at Q25 and MiXCR and kept productive beta chains. Recorded for this sample are roughly 6,100 clones; around 32% of them occurred a single time. The ten biggest clones cover about 45% of the sample. The sequenced sample consisted of adjacent normal tissue. Every receptor here comes from a female donor with papillary thyroid cancer or a benign thyroid nodule (not recorded which). Some clones in this sample may be carry-over from other donors' samples.

This chain links TRBV20-1 with TRBJ2-2; the D is unclear. CDR3 size: 12 residues. The ends were cut back, 0 bases at V and 6 bases at J, with 5 bases in the middle. The V gene's germline CDR1 is DFQATT and CDR2 SNEGSKA (reference sequence). CDR3 in DNA: TGCAGTGCTAGAGATAGTGCCGGGGAGCTGTTTTTT. Translated: CSARDSAGELFF.

Worth noting for this clone: One end of the junction fails to match germline, which may point to a read error. J is TRBJ2-1 and V is TRBV5-4, with TRBD2 as a possible D gene (6 bases). Germline values: CDR1 SGHNT, CDR2 YYREEE (reference sequence). CDR3 length equals 16 residues. The CDR3 reads CASSRTGGNSYNEQFF. The CDR3, as DNA: TGTGCCAGCAGCAGGACTGGCGGGAACTCCTATAATGAGCAGTTCTTC.

This chain uses TRBV20-1 with TRBJ1-1; a weak D match, TRBD1 (5 bases). The CDR3 sequence is 15 residues long. V was cut by 5 bases and J by 0 bases, with 16 bases left in between. Per the germline V gene, CDR1 is DFQATT and CDR2 is SNEGSKA (reference sequence). CDR3 protein: CSAGGPGQVNTEAFF. The CDR3 coding sequence is TGCAGTGCTGGGGGACCGGGGCAGGTGAACACTGAAGCTTTCTTT.

The table lists this clone with a few counts. The rearrangement uses TRBV11-3 and TRBJ2-3; D unclear. The V gene lost 3 bases and the J gene lost 4 bases, with 5 bases spanning the gap. The CDR3 covers 12 residues. Germline V gene lookup returns CDR1 SGHNT and CDR2 YENEEA. Here the CDR3 reads CASSFGADTQYF. In DNA form, the CDR3 reads TGTGCCAGCAGCTTCGGTGCAGATACGCAGTATTTT. Complete variable domain (other parts from reference TRBV11-3 and TRBJ2-3): EAGVVQSPRYKIIEKKQPVAFWCNPISGHNTLYWYLQNLGQGPELLIRYENEEAVDDSQLPKDRFSAERLKGVDSTLKIQPAELGDSAVYLCASSFGADTQYFGPGTRLTVL.

As concerns this clone: One base away lies a much larger clone, so this may be a sequencing read error. V is TRBV6-1 and J is TRBJ2-1; possible D gene TRBD2, 5 bases. The CDR3 consists of 15 residues. V lost 4 bases and J 6 bases, leaving 16 bases between the germline ends. Germline assignment: CDR1 MNHNS and CDR2 SASEGT. This CDR3 is CASSASGPFGNEQFF. In DNA, the CDR3 is TGTGCCAGCAGTGCCAGCGGCCCCTTCGGCAATGAGCAGTTCTTC.

Of note for this clone: This sequence may be a read error, since a much larger clone differs from it by one base. The same CDR3 also results from other DNA sequences found in this sample. This chain connects TRBV29-1 to TRBJ2-3; TRBD2 matches at 10 bases. CDR3 length: 14 residues. Per germline, CDR1 SQVTM and CDR2 ANQGSEA. CDR3 region: CSVRSGGVGGTQYF. The CDR3, as DNA: TGCAGCGTGCGCAGCGGGGGGGTCGGAGGTACGCAGTACTTT.

This clone was seen a handful of times. The chain employs TRBV28 and TRBJ1-4; 9 bases align to TRBD1. From germline, CDR1 is MDHEN and CDR2 SYDVKM. The CDR3 sequence is 13 residues long. With V trimmed by 10 bases and J by 6 bases, 6 bases remained unmatched. CDR3: CATKGQGDEKLFF. For the CDR3, the DNA is TGTGCCACCAAGGGACAGGGAGATGAAAAACTGTTTTTT.

CDR3 loop: CASSLDMGNRPEAFF. The CDR3 bases are TGCGCCAGCAGCTTGGATATGGGCAACCGACCTGAAGCTTTCTTT. This chain uses TRBV5-1 with TRBJ1-1; D not certain. The CDR3 spans 15 residues. Trimming cost V 0 bases and J 6 bases, with 15 bases left between them. Germline V CDR1 and CDR2: SGHRS, YFSETQ.

This clone was picked up a small number of times. A single base separates this from a much larger clone, so it may be a read error. This sample includes further DNA sequences coding for the same CDR3. CDR3 sequence: CASTITGFQETQYF. The CDR3 coding sequence is TGTGCCAGCACCATAACGGGGTTCCAAGAGACCCAGTACTTC. This sequence joins TRBV6-2 or TRBV6-3 and TRBJ2-5; TRBD2 is a possible D gene (5 bases). The CDR3 covers 14 residues. CDR1 is MNHEY, CDR2 SVGEGT, per germline. V was shortened by 7 bases and J by 1 base, with 13 bases between the two germline ends.

Turning to this clone: Compared with germline, one end of the junction differs, possibly owing to a read error. The gene calls are TRBV28 and TRBJ1-2, with TRBD1 as a possible D gene (6 bases). Germline V gene sequence: CDR1 MDHEN, CDR2 SYDVKM. CDR3 length: 13 amino acids. The CDR3 nucleotides are TGTGCCAGCAGTTTGCCGGGGACATATGGCTACAACTTC. It encodes CASSLPGTYGYNF.

This clone is medium-sized (0.01 to 0.1%) by share. The genes are TRBV10-3 and TRBJ2-7; 7 bases map to TRBD2. The CDR3 length is 18 residues. The V gene end was trimmed by 6 bases and the J gene end by 0 bases; junction bases not matched to a gene: 17. CDR1 and CDR2 (germline): ENHRY, SYGVKD. CDR3 nucleotides: TGTGCCATCAGGACTTCCGGGACTAACGGGGTTGGCTCCTACGAGCAGTACTTC. The encoded protein is CAIRTSGTNGVGSYEQYF.

The sample holds a few counts of this clone. The chain employs TRBV19 and TRBJ1-5, with D perhaps TRBD1 (5 bases). The V end was cut by 4 bases, the J end by 3 bases, with 10 bases between. This CDR3 spans 14 amino acids. The V gene's germline CDR1 is LNHDA and CDR2 SQIVND (reference sequence). The CDR3 DNA follows: TGTGCCAGTAGTACCGGGGACGCCAATCAGCCCCAGCATTTT. Translated: CASSTGDANQPQHF.

In its sample, this clone was seen a few times. The chain carries TRBV19 and TRBJ1-5; D gene ambiguous. CDR1 and CDR2 (germline): LNHDA, SQIVND (reference sequence). The CDR3 is made up of 13 amino acids. V lost 7 bases, J lost 2 bases, and 9 bases lay in between. The CDR3, as DNA: TGTGCCAGTAATAAGGTAGGCAATCAGCCCCAGCATTTT. This encodes CASNKVGNQPQHF. Supplemented by reference TRBV19 and TRBJ1-5, the full variable domain reads DGGITQSPKYLFRKEGQNVTLSCEQNLNHDAMYWYRQDPGQGLRLIYYSQIVNDFQKGDIAEGYSVSREKKESFPLTVTSAQKNPTAFYLCASNKVGNQPQHFGDGTRLSIL.

In its sample, this clone is large. The chain recombines TRBV12-3 or TRBV12-4 with TRBJ1-5; D gene unclear. The CDR3 contains 13 residues. The V end lost 7 bases, the J end lost 5 bases, and 12 bases lay between the germline ends. The CDR3 region has the DNA TGTGCCAGCACGAGGCGTTCGGATCAGCCCCAGCATTTT. It is translated as CASTRRSDQPQHF.

Points on this clone: Given the absence of the conserved phenylalanine or tryptophan at the CDR3 end, a read error is likely. This chain links TRBV24-1 with TRBJ1-1; D is unclear. V shed 4 bases and J shed 5 bases, with 10 bases lying between them. CDR3 size: 13 residues. Germline CDR1 is KGHDR and CDR2 is SFDVKD. This chain's CDR3 is CATSDRGRTEAFL. The CDR3 nucleotides are TGTGCCACCAGTGACCGGGGTAGGACTGAAGCTTTCCTT.

V usage is TRBV20-1 and J usage is TRBJ1-2, with a weak D call TRBD1 (6 bases). This CDR3 region has 14 residues. Germline CDR1 is DFQATT and CDR2 is SNEGSKA (reference sequence). Trimming removed 4 bases from V and 1 base from J, with 13 bases in between. CDR3 sequence: CSATDRHVNYGYTF. The CDR3 nucleotides read TGCAGTGCTACGGACAGACATGTTAACTATGGCTACACCTTC.

With regard to this clone: The junction and the germline gene differ at one end; a read error may be behind it. This sequence joins TRBV27 and TRBJ1-1; TRBD1 is a possible D gene (6 bases). The CDR3 is 16 residues long. Germline CDR1 reads MNHEY; CDR2 reads SMNVEV (reference sequence). The CDR3 sequence: CAGSSSGVPTGTEAFF. The CDR3 DNA follows: TGTGCCGGCAGTTCTTCAGGGGTCCCTACGGGCACTGAAGCTTTCTTT.

This chain joins TRBV20-1 and TRBJ1-2, with D possibly being TRBD1 (5 bases). The germline V gene encodes CDR1 DFQATT and CDR2 SNEGSKA (reference sequence). With 6 bases removed from V and 3 bases from J, the gap between germline ends came to 29 bases. The CDR3 runs to 18 residues. CDR3 DNA sequence: TGCAGTGCCCCCTACGCGCGGAACACCGGGGACCCTCACTATGGCTACACCTTC. Its protein product is CSAPYARNTGDPHYGYTF.